Following are 28 T cell receptor beta chains from one sample sequenced in a study of identical twins. TCRdb reprocessed the 5' RACE reads with MiXCR, giving one entry per CDR3 protein. This table has a few hundred thousand distinct CDR3 sequences, approximately 18% appearing once. Sequenced: naive T cells sorted from blood. These TCRs come from a man aged 45-65 years in good health.

This clonotype has at least ten counts. The chain couples TRBV9 to TRBJ2-5, with TRBD2 as a possible D gene (5 bases). V lost 3 bases and J lost 2, with 14 bases in between. CDR3 length: 15 residues. Germline CDR1 reads SGDLS; CDR2 reads YYNGEE. CDR3 bases: TGTGCCAGCAGCGATGGGTATAGCGTGCAAGAGACCCAGTACTTC. This codes for CASSDGYSVQETQYF.

This clonotype has a handful of counts. The chain employs TRBV7-6 and TRBJ2-7; perhaps TRBD1 as D (5 bases). Trimming removed 5 bases from V and 9 bases from J, with 20 bases in between. The CDR3 totals 14 residues. Germline CDR1 SGHVS, CDR2 FNYEAQ. CDR3 loop: CASSIGAPPPWQYF. Here the CDR3 DNA reads TGTGCCAGCAGCATAGGGGCCCCACCGCCTTGGCAGTACTTC.

The chain employs TRBV20-1 and TRBJ1-1, with D unclear. Trimming pared 2 bases from V and 2 bases from J, leaving 9 bases between. Germline loops: CDR1 DFQATT, CDR2 SNEGSKA (reference sequence). This CDR3 region has 13 residues. The DNA for the CDR3 is TGCAGTGCTAGATATCCAACAAACACTGAAGCTTTCTTT. Protein product: CSARYPTNTEAFF.

This clonotype has a count of ten or more. The chain recombines TRBV12-3 or TRBV12-4 with TRBJ1-1; perhaps TRBD1 as D (5 bases). There are 14 residues in the CDR3. Trimming removed 3 bases from V and 1 base from J, with 9 bases in between. The chain's CDR3 is CASSLGVTNTEAFF. For the CDR3, the DNA is TGTGCCAGCAGTTTGGGGGTCACGAACACTGAAGCTTTCTTT.

The V call is TRBV18, the J call TRBJ2-3, with 9 bases lining up with TRBD1. V shed 3 bases and J 7 bases; nucleotides not matched to a gene: 5. This CDR3 is built from 14 residues. Germline V gives CDR1 KGHSH, CDR2 LQKENI. The CDR3 loop is CASSPGQGSHTQYF. The CDR3 DNA is TGTGCCAGCTCACCGGGACAGGGTTCTCATACGCAGTATTTT.

This clonotype was counted at least ten times. The V call is TRBV5-1, the J call TRBJ2-7; TRBD1 matches 8 bases. Losses at the gene ends were 0 bases for V and 3 bases for J; bases not matched to a gene: 2. This CDR3 contains 14 residues. CDR1 is SGHRS and CDR2 is YFSETQ in the germline V gene. This CDR3 reads CASSLVTGGYEQYF. The CDR3 nucleotides read TGCGCCAGCAGCTTGGTTACAGGGGGCTACGAGCAGTACTTC.

This clonotype was seen more than once but under ten times. The chain is built from TRBV20-1 and TRBJ2-5, with a possible D match to TRBD2 (6 bases). V lost 2 bases and J lost 2, with 15 bases in between. Germline CDR1 and CDR2: DFQATT and SNEGSKA (reference sequence). The CDR3 totals 15 residues. In DNA, the CDR3 is TGCAGTGCTAGAATCTTTCTAGCGAGGCAAGAGACCCAGTACTTC. Amino acids: CSARIFLARQETQYF.

Ten or more counts support this clonotype. This chain joins TRBV20-1 and TRBJ2-1; a weak D match, TRBD1 (5 bases). This CDR3 has 13 amino acids. V lost 1 base, J lost 3 bases, and 7 bases lay in between. The germline CDR1 and CDR2 sequences are DFQATT and SNEGSKA (reference sequence). CDR3 sequence (DNA): TGCAGTGCTAGAGGACAGCTCTACAATGAGCAGTTCTTC. This gives the protein CSARGQLYNEQFF.

This clonotype was counted only a few times. A much larger clone lies one base from this, so it may be a read error. CDR3 in amino acids: CSVFTGSSEQYF. DNA for the CDR3: TGCAGCGTTTTTACAGGATCCTCCGAGCAGTACTTC. The rearrangement links TRBV29-1 to TRBJ2-7; D perhaps matches TRBD1 (5 bases). Germline loops: CDR1 SQVTM, CDR2 ANQGSEA. CDR3 length equals 12 residues.

This clonotype was detected ten times or more. V is TRBV4-1 and J is TRBJ2-1, with 9 positions matching TRBD1. V trimming: 0 bases; J trimming: 0 bases; junction bases outside the gene matches: 3. The CDR3 contains 17 residues. Germline V gene data show CDR1 as MGHRA and CDR2 as YSYEKL. Here the CDR3 DNA reads TGCGCCAGCAGCCAAGAGGTGACAGGGGGCTCCTACAATGAGCAGTTCTTC. Translated, it gives CASSQEVTGGSYNEQFF.

The table lists this clonotype with a few counts. This chain links TRBV20-1 with TRBJ1-2, with unresolved D. Germline CDR1 DFQATT, CDR2 SNEGSKA (reference sequence). Trimming took 3 bases from V and 4 from J, leaving 15 bases between them. The length of the CDR3 is 14 residues. The CDR3 region is CSARVAGVGYGYTF. CDR3 DNA: TGCAGTGCTAGGGTCGCCGGGGTGGGCTATGGCTACACCTTC.

This clonotype turned up a few times. The chain couples TRBV29-1 to TRBJ2-7; D could derive from TRBD1 or TRBD2 (5 bases each). The CDR3 is 16 residues long. V gave up 0 bases and J gave up 0 bases, with 15 bases separating them. Germline CDR1 is SQVTM and CDR2 is ANQGSEA. In nucleotides, the CDR3 is TGCAGCGTTGAAGATGGTCCGGGGCTTATCTCCTACGAGCAGTACTTC. Translating it yields CSVEDGPGLISYEQYF.

This clonotype was counted at least ten times. The V and J genes are TRBV12-3 or TRBV12-4 and TRBJ1-2, with D tentatively TRBD1 (5 bases). This CDR3 is 14 amino acids long. V was trimmed by 1 base and J by 4 bases, leaving 10 bases between them. CDR3 sequence (DNA): TGTGCCAGCAGTTTAGTTGGGGGACCCTATGGCTACACCTTC. Protein sequence: CASSLVGGPYGYTF.

This clonotype was counted a few times. The CDR3 loop is CSARQGNTGELFF. CDR3 DNA: TGCAGCGCCCGACAGGGGAATACCGGGGAGCTGTTTTTT. The V gene is TRBV29-1, the J gene TRBJ2-2; TRBD1 aligns across 8 bases. CDR1 and CDR2 (germline): SQVTM, ANQGSEA. Trimming at V came to 7 bases and at J to 5 bases, leaving 6 bases not matched to a gene. The CDR3 sequence is 13 residues long.

This clonotype was detected a few times. The chain joins TRBV10-2 to TRBJ2-7; D unclear. Trimming shortened V by 3 bases and J by 10 bases, and 13 bases separated the two germline ends. The CDR3 covers 12 residues. Germline-derived CDR1 and CDR2 are WSHSY and SAAADI. CDR3 loop: CASSDAVSVQYF. The DNA for the CDR3 is TGCGCCAGCAGTGATGCTGTGTCAGTTCAGTACTTC.

The chain couples TRBV15 to TRBJ2-2; 10 nucleotides agree with TRBD2. Germline-derived CDR1 and CDR2 are LNHNV and YYDKDF (reference sequence). The CDR3 sequence is 19 residues long. Trimming at V came to 3 bases and at J to 1 base, leaving 11 bases not matched to a gene. The CDR3: CATSSRWRAGGMNTGELFF. CDR3 nucleotide sequence: TGTGCCACCAGCAGCCGCTGGAGAGCGGGAGGGATGAACACCGGGGAGCTGTTTTTT.

This clonotype was picked up one time. The chain has TRBV4-1 and TRBJ2-7; no clear D gene. CDR3 length: 15 amino acids. V shed 5 bases and J shed 3 bases, with 17 bases lying between them. Germline loops: CDR1 MGHRA, CDR2 YSYEKL. CDR3: CASSYRTSAHYEQYF. DNA of the CDR3: TGCGCCAGCAGCTATCGTACGTCGGCCCACTACGAGCAGTACTTC.

This clonotype has a count of ten or more. The chain recombines TRBV19 with TRBJ1-1, with a possible D match to TRBD1 (5 bases). The CDR3 runs 14 residues. Trimming removed 3 bases from V and 5 bases from J, with 13 bases in between. In germline, CDR1 is LNHDA, CDR2 SQIVND (reference sequence). Here the CDR3 DNA reads TGTGCCAGTAGTATCCTGGGGGGAGAGACTGAAGCTTTCTTT. It codes for CASSILGGETEAFF.

This clonotype has more than one count but fewer than ten. The rearrangement joins TRBV20-1 to TRBJ1-6; D is undetermined. The CDR3 has 13 residues. Trimming cost V 2 bases and J 10 bases, with 12 bases left between them. CDR1 and CDR2 (germline): DFQATT, SNEGSKA (reference sequence). CDR3 loop: CSARLGGRSPLHF. The CDR3 DNA is TGCAGTGCTAGACTCGGAGGCCGGTCACCCCTCCACTTT.

V is TRBV6-4 and J is TRBJ1-2; no firm D call. The germline V and J ends were trimmed by 7 bases and 0 bases, with 12 bases remaining between them. This CDR3 region has 14 residues. Germline V gene lookup returns CDR1 MRHNA and CDR2 SNTAGT. The CDR3 sequence is CASTPTATNYGYTF. CDR3 in DNA: TGTGCCAGCACACCGACGGCCACTAACTATGGCTACACCTTC.

The sample holds a few counts of this clonotype. The chain is built from TRBV6-1 and TRBJ1-4, with D perhaps TRBD1 (5 bases). Germline V gives CDR1 MNHNS, CDR2 SASEGT. This CDR3 is 15 amino acids long. Between the trimmed V and J ends, which lost 2 bases and 5 bases, there was a span of 12 bases. CDR3 loop: CASSEREGWNEKLFF. CDR3 DNA: TGTGCCAGCAGTGAAAGGGAGGGGTGGAATGAAAAACTGTTTTTT.

The chain recombines TRBV29-1 with TRBJ2-7; a possible D gene is TRBD1 (6 bases). V dropped 3 bases and J dropped 6 bases, with 15 bases sitting between them. Germline CDR1 SQVTM, CDR2 ANQGSEA. This CDR3 has 13 residues. The CDR3 loop is CSVDVQGYGEQYF. The CDR3 DNA reads TGCAGCGTTGACGTTCAGGGGTATGGCGAGCAGTACTTC.

This clonotype was observed at least ten times. This rearrangement joins TRBV7-2 to TRBJ2-3; D gene uncertain. Germline V gene lookup returns CDR1 SGHTA and CDR2 FQGNSA. V was shortened by 1 base and J by 5 bases, with 7 bases between the two germline ends. CDR3 size: 13 residues. CDR3 amino acids: CASSLGTKDTQYF. The CDR3 DNA reads TGTGCCAGCAGCTTAGGAACTAAAGATACGCAGTATTTT.

CDR3 residues: CATARTSGVTDTQYF. The CDR3 DNA reads TGTGCCACCGCCCGCACTAGCGGGGTCACAGATACGCAGTATTTT. The genes are TRBV10-3 and TRBJ2-3; 10 positions agree with TRBD2. Trimming at V came to 10 bases and at J to 2 bases, leaving 9 bases not matched to a gene. There are 15 residues in the CDR3. Germline lookup yields CDR1 ENHRY and CDR2 SYGVKD.

This clonotype has just a few counts. The chain joins TRBV20-1 to TRBJ2-1; TRBD2 matches 14 bases. Germline assignment: CDR1 DFQATT and CDR2 SNEGSKA (reference sequence). With V trimmed by 2 bases and J by 7 bases, 7 bases remained unmatched. The CDR3 is 16 residues long. CDR3 sequence reads: CSARRTSGRSGNEQFF. In nucleotides, the CDR3 is TGCAGTGCTAGACGGACTAGCGGGAGGTCGGGGAATGAGCAGTTCTTC.

V is TRBV24-1 and J is TRBJ2-1; 7 bases fit TRBD2. Per germline, CDR1 KGHDR and CDR2 SFDVKD. The V gene end was trimmed by 6 bases and the J gene end by 4 bases; junction bases not matched to a gene: 5. This CDR3 has 14 amino acids. The CDR3: CATSSRERYNEQFF. The CDR3 nucleotides read TGTGCCACCAGTTCGCGGGAGAGGTACAATGAGCAGTTCTTC.

The rearrangement joins TRBV3-1 to TRBJ1-5, with TRBD1 matching over 11 bases. Germline CDR1 reads LGHDT; CDR2 reads YNNKEL (reference sequence). V shed 1 base and J 5 bases; nucleotides not matched to a gene: 1. This CDR3 region has 15 residues. The CDR3 sequence is CASSQADRGHQPQHF. The CDR3 nucleotides read TGTGCCAGCAGCCAAGCGGACAGGGGGCATCAGCCCCAGCATTTT.

Ten or more counts support this clonotype. The chain links TRBV7-2 to TRBJ2-5; tentatively, D is TRBD2 (5 bases). Germline V gives CDR1 SGHTA, CDR2 FQGNSA. The germline V and J ends were trimmed by 3 bases and 1 base, with 9 bases remaining between them. This CDR3 comprises 14 residues. CDR3 nucleotides: TGTGCCAGCAGCTTGGGGAGCTTCCAAGAGACCCAGTACTTC. It translates to CASSLGSFQETQYF.